The TCR beta chain described here comes from a study of blood T cell repertoires in COVID-19. The wider study: COVID-19 samples collected from the United States, Italy and Spain covered acute and convalescent phases. PBMCs, B-cell-depleted T cells, or T cells provided the cDNA or gDNA that made up the material.

The CDR3 runs to 14 residues. The V and J ends lost 6 bases and 6 bases respectively, with 16 bases between them. In germline, CDR1 is MNHEY, CDR2 SMNVEV (reference sequence). Measured with immunoSEQ multiplex PCR; TCRdb has only the in-frame clones, and not every one. Found here are about 71,000 clones, about 85% of them singletons; the top ten hold about 4.6%. Sequencing was done on a sample of peripheral blood. This chain joins TRBV27 and TRBJ2-3; D is perhaps TRBD2 (6 bases). The sequence derives from an elderly man with acute or convalescent COVID-19. CDR3 nucleotides: TGTGCCAGCAGGGACGGTCCTGGAGGGGATACGCAGTATTTT. Protein product: CASRDGPGGDTQYF.